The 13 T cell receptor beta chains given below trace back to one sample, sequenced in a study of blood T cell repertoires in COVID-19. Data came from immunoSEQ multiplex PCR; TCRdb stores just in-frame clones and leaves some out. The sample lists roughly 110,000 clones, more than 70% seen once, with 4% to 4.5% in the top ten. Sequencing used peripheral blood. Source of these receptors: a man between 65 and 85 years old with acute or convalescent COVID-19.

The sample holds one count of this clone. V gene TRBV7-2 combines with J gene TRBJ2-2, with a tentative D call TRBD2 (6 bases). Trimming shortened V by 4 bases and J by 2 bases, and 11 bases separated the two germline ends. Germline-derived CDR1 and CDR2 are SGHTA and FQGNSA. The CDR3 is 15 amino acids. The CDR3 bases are TGTGCCAGCAGCTCCTTAGCGGACAACACCGGGGAGCTGTTTTTT. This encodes CASSSLADNTGELFF.

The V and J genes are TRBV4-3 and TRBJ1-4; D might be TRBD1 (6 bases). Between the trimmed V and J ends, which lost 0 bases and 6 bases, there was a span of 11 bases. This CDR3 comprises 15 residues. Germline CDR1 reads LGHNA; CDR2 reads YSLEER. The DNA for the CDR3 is TGCGCCAGCAGCCAAGACCAACAGGGTGATGAAAAACTGTTTTTT. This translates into CASSQDQQGDEKLFF.

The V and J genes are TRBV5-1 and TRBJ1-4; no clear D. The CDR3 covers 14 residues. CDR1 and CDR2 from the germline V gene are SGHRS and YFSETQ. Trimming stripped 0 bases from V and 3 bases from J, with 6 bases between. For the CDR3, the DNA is TGCGCCAGCAGCTTGGACAGATCTAATGAAAAACTGTTTTTT. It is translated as CASSLDRSNEKLFF.

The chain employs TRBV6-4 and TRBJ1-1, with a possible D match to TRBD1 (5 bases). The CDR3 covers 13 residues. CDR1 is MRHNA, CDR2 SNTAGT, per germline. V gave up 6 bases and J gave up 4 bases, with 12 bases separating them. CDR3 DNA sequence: TGTGCCAGCAGGAAGACAGCAGGCACTGAAGCTTTCTTT. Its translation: CASRKTAGTEAFF.

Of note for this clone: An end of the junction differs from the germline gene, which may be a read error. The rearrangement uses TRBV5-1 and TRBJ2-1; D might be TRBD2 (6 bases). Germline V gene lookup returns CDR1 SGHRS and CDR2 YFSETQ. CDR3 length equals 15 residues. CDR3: CASRLVGGSYNEQFF. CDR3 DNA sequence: TGCGCCAGCAGGTTGGTGGGGGGCTCCTACAATGAGCAGTTCTTC.

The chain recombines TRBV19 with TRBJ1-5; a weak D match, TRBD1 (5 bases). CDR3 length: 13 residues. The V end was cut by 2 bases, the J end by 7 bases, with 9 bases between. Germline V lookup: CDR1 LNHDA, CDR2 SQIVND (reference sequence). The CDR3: CASSIQGEQPQHF. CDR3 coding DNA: TGTGCCAGTAGTATACAGGGTGAGCAGCCCCAGCATTTT.

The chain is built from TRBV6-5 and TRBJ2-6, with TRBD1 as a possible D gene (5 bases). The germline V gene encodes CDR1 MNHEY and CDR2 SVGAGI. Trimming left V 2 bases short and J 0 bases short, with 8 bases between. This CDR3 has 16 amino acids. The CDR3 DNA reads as TGTGCCAGCAGTTACGACAGTTTCTCTGGGGCCAACGTCCTGACTTTC. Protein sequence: CASSYDSFSGANVLTF.

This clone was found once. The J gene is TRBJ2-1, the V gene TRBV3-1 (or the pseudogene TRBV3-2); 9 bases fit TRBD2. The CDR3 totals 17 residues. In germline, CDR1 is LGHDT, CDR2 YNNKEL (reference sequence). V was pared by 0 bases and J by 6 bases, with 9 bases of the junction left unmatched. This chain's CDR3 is CASSQEGALAGRNEQFF. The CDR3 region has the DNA TGTGCCAGCAGCCAAGAAGGTGCACTAGCGGGCCGCAATGAGCAGTTCTTC.

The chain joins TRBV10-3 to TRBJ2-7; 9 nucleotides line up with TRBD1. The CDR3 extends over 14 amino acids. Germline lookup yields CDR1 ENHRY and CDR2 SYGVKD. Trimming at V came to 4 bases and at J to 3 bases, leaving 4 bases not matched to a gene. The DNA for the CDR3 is TGTGCCATCAGTGGGGGACAGGGAAACTACGAGCAGTACTTC. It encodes CAISGGQGNYEQYF.

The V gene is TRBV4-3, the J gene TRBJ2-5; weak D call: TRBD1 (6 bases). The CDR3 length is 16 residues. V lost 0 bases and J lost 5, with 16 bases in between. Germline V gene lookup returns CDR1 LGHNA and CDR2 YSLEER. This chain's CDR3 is CASSQDLGTQGETQYF. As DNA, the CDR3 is TGCGCCAGCAGCCAAGATCTGGGGACCCAGGGGGAGACCCAGTACTTC.

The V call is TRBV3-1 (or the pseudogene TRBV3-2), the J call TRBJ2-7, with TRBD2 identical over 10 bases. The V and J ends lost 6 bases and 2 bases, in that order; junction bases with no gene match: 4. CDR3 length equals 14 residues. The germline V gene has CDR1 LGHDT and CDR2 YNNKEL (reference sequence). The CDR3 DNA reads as TGTGCCAGCAGTCTAGCGGGGGTGCCCTACGAGCAGTACTTC. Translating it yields CASSLAGVPYEQYF.

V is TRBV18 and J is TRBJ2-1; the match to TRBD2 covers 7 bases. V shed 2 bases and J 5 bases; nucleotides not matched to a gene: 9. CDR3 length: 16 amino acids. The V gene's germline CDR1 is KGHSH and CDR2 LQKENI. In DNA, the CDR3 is TGTGCCAGCTCACCAGCAATCTGGGGGGGTAACAATGAGCAGTTCTTC. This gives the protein CASSPAIWGGNNEQFF.

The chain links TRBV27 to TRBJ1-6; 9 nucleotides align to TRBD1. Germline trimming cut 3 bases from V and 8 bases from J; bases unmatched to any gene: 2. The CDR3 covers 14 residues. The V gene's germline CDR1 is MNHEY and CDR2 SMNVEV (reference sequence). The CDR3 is CASSFWTGDSPLHF. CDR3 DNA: TGTGCCAGCAGTTTTTGGACAGGGGATTCACCCCTCCACTTT.